This T cell receptor beta chain was retrieved from a study of shared clonotypes between healthy human individuals (dated by TCRdb to about 2020). Concerning the study at large: The cohort comprised two women and three men aged 18 to 49 years. To increase sequencing depth and limit assay-specific biases, TCR repertoire library preparation and sequencing were carried out by different laboratories using diverse techniques. To estimate repertoire size and how much clonotype sharing occurs between individuals, the study deeply sequenced the blood TCR repertoires of 4 to 6 healthy adults. Leukapheresis yielded between about 0.9 and 9.5 billion PBMCs per donor. For each donor, CD4 naive and CD4 memory were each given three plates, CD8 naive was given two plates, and CD8 memory was given one plate. Points the paper makes about the study in general: Sampling was restricted to blood, and TCR repertoires in tissues likely differ from the TCR repertoires found in blood. Pairwise subsampling led to the expectation that sequencing depth would affect the degree of clonotype sharing among donors. Sharing across several donors was observed for roughly 5% of naive CD4, less than 4% of naive CD8, over 2% of memory CD4, and about 0.38% of memory CD8 clonotypes. The small number of donors limited the genetic and exposure-history diversity represented. Even with the large sequencing depth, rarefaction of the sorted-subset datasets indicated that sequencing was incomplete. Clonotypes shared by all four sorted-subset donors showed higher generation probabilities than non-shared clonotypes. Naive subsets generally had larger estimated clonotype richness than memory subsets.

TCR CDR3 regions were amplified from genomic DNA by multiplex PCR using the deep immunoSEQ assay. Extracted genomic DNA from each cell subset was distributed evenly across all wells of several immunoSEQ 96-well plates, and each plate was treated as a replicate. For sorted subsets, around 200 ng genomic DNA, equal to tens of thousands of T cell genomes, was loaded into each replicate PCR. Purified libraries were measured with a Qubit 3.0 fluorometer, size-checked on a Bioanalyzer 2100, and measured again with the KAPA Library Quantification kit. A separate single-read 150-cycle Illumina NextSeq 550 flow cell was used to sequence each immunoSEQ 96-well plate. In the original analysis: Because the immunoSEQ output included only junctional sequences and no quality scores, the filtering could not be the same as the filtering used for full-length reads. To assign V/J genes and CDR3, sequences were annotated against IMGT germline references using PyIR, a Python wrapper for IgBLAST v1.9. Reads with weak V/J assignments (E-value above 1e-6), missing CDR3, stop codons, out-of-frame junctions, or ambiguous translated residues were removed. V3J clonotypes were defined as sequences sharing the same inferred V gene, J gene, and CDR3 amino acid sequence. Percentage overlap between repertoires was calculated by dividing the number of shared unique clonotypes by the size of the smaller repertoire. Three approaches were used to assess repertoire richness: RTK rarefaction, the Chao1 estimator, and Recon v2.1 estimates of unobserved clonotypes. Generation probabilities were computed with OLGA for all TCRbeta clonotypes obtained by the gDNA method from several donors. TCRdb took over this immuneACCESS table, retaining in-frame rearrangements with V and J assigned. Such tables are incomplete; in checked studies, under half of the missing clones stem from an unresolved V gene, and the remainder is unexplained. V, J and clone size are taken as reported in that table, and D and trimming were inferred from the DNA itself. In this sample the table shows approximately 740,000 clones, around 72% of which occur a single time. Over 1.5% of the sample goes to the ten largest clones.

In its sample, this clone was seen a few times. Its recognized antigen is unknown. No per-base quality is available; no much larger clone lies one base away. Healthy HIV-negative adults with no recently reported acute infections or vaccinations were included as donors. All donors were Caucasian adults living in Nashville, Tennessee, USA. CD4+ T cells were enriched by magnetic negative selection, after which naive cells were positively selected on CD45RA and the negative fraction was taken as the memory subset. Blood was collected by leukapheresis, and PBMCs were isolated by Ficoll-Histopaque density gradient centrifugation and then cryopreserved in liquid nitrogen vapor phase. Analytical flow cytometry was used to check the purity and quantity of each magnetically sorted T cell population. Each sorted fraction had its genomic DNA isolated and then quantified by UV absorbance on a Nanodrop 2000c. V gives up 1 base and J gives up 4 bases, and the segment between their germline ends measures 10 bases. CDR3 length: 14 amino acids, cysteine to phenylalanine. Solely the CDR3 DNA is kept, with 42 bases framed from the first base. From a lookup of the germline V gene, CDR1 and CDR2 are MNHEY and SVGAGI.

The chain couples TRBV6-5 to TRBJ1-1; the D gene is not confidently resolved. The receptor was isolated from a woman in her 30s in good health. Source material: memory CD4+ T cells sorted from blood. The cell subset or site label, as the study defines it: CD45RA-negative fraction. The bases are TGTGCCAGCAGTTACTGGGATTCGGGCACTGAAGCTTTCTTT. This translates into CASSYWDSGTEAFF.